This is a list of T cell receptor beta chains from one sample in a study of blood T cell repertoires in COVID-19. Clones were read by immunoSEQ multiplex PCR, and TCRdb kept only the in-frame ones, dropping some. The table records about 220,000 clones, 80% to 85% of them present only once. Input material: peripheral blood. Receptors were obtained from a human donor in a cohort sampled during active COVID-19. CDR3s leave out the opening cysteine and the closing phenylalanine or tryptophan.

J: TRBJ2-1
V: TRBV12-5
CDR3: ASGLVPAGETYNEQF

J: TRBJ2-7
V: TRBV11-1
CDR3: ASSRSGPTSYEQY

J: TRBJ1-2
V: TRBV5-1
CDR3: ASSSWTGPNYGYT

J: TRBJ2-1
V: TRBV2
CDR3: ASSGQFNNEQF

J: TRBJ2-2
V: TRBV28
CDR3: ASSLIRAGGHTGELF

J: TRBJ2-3
V: TRBV5-4
CDR3: ASSLGILTDSGGPDTQY

J: TRBJ2-7
V: TRBV30
CDR3: AWSVIQGVEQY

J: TRBJ2-7
V: TRBV19
CDR3: ASSNRRQFYEQY

J: TRBJ2-7
V: TRBV13
CDR3: ASSPLPGLAGGPNEQY

J: TRBJ2-5
V: TRBV21-1
CDR3: ASTPGGGQETQY

J: TRBJ2-2
V: TRBV7-2
CDR3: ASSLSSGNTGELF

J: TRBJ2-7
V: TRBV27
CDR3: ASSLIGTSRSEQY

J: TRBJ1-2
V: TRBV28
CDR3: ASTPERYGYT

J: TRBJ2-7
V: TRBV18
CDR3: ASQRGQGYEQY

J: TRBJ1-3
V: TRBV3-1/TRBV3-2
CDR3: ASSQEYRGFNTIY

J: TRBJ1-1
V: TRBV5-6
CDR3: ASSPGQLEAF

J: TRBJ2-3
V: TRBV7-6
CDR3: ASSLAVGSLTDTQY

J: TRBJ1-5
V: TRBV30
CDR3: AWSQQGYANQPQH

J: TRBJ2-7
V: TRBV29-1
CDR3: SVEYGREGQY

J: TRBJ1-4
V: TRBV24-1
CDR3: ATSIVTNEKLF

J: TRBJ2-7
V: TRBV3-1/TRBV3-2
CDR3: ASSQVSGGQRGSYEQY

J: TRBJ1-2
V: TRBV28
CDR3: ASSLRTGKYYGYT

J: TRBJ1-5
V: TRBV19
CDR3: ASNIGGGDQPQH

J: TRBJ1-1
V: TRBV7-8
CDR3: ASSREGVVMNTEAF

J: TRBJ2-7
V: TRBV4-3
CDR3: ASSQANTGASYEQY

J: TRBJ2-7
V: TRBV6-5
CDR3: ASTGGNGYEQY

J: TRBJ2-7
V: TRBV29-1
CDR3: STRQGGEQY

J: TRBJ1-3
V: TRBV6-5
CDR3: ASSYLLGNTIY

J: TRBJ2-7
V: TRBV5-6
CDR3: ASSLRLLYEQY

J: TRBJ2-7
V: TRBV5-4
CDR3: ASSRAGFGSYEQY

J: TRBJ1-6
V: TRBV27
CDR3: ASSLRDGFPPLH

J: TRBJ2-7
V: TRBV7-2
CDR3: ASSLGTGTGSYEQY

J: TRBJ2-7
V: TRBV3-1/TRBV3-2
CDR3: ASSQERASGRDEQY

J: TRBJ2-7
V: TRBV5-1
CDR3: ASSLDGGRATEQY

J: TRBJ1-1
V: TRBV28
CDR3: ASSPRGRGVTEAF

J: TRBJ2-3
V: TRBV3-1/TRBV3-2
CDR3: ASSHPPPTGGSADTQY

J: TRBJ2-7
V: TRBV29-1
CDR3: SVEAGSYEQY

J: TRBJ1-5
V: TRBV7-9
CDR3: ASSPSGASNQPQH

J: TRBJ1-2
V: TRBV7-9
CDR3: ASSLVGAKNYGYT